This T cell receptor beta chain was identified during a study of post-analysis software for immune sequencing data. Study-level findings and limits: Roughly 5 TRBV segments were significantly more frequent in patients than in controls. TRBV5-6, TRBV5-1 and TRBV20-1 were among these segments.

J lost 6 bases, V lost 3 bases, and 14 bases had no gene match. The CDR3 is made up of 17 amino acids. CDR1 SGHKS and CDR2 YYEKEE come from the germline V gene (reference sequence). As regards this clonotype: Its antigen is still unknown.

The authors incorporated unique molecular identifiers into the TCR beta cDNA libraries. TCRdb used MiXCR to reprocess the PCR reads, holding one entry per CDR3 protein. The table includes hundreds of thousands of distinct CDR3 sequences, over 45% detected once. The genes are TRBV5-5 and TRBJ2-1; 8 bases agree with TRBD2. This sequence was found in a girl aged 2-15 years with multiple sclerosis. The sequenced sample was blood. The CDR3 coding sequence is TGTGCCAGCAGCTGGAAGGTCAGCGGGAGTGAGGGCAATGAGCAGTTCTTC. It yields the protein CASSWKVSGSEGNEQFF.